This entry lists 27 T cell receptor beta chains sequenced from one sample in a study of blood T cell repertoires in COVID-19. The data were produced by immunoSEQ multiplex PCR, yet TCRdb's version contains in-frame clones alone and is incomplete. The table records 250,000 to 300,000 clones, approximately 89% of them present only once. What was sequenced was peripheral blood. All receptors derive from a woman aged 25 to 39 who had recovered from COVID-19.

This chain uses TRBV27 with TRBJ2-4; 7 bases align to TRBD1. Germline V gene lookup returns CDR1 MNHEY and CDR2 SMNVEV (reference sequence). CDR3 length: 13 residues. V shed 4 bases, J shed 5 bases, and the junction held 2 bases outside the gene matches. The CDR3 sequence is CASSWGQQNIQYF. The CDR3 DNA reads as TGTGCCAGCAGTTGGGGACAGCAAAACATTCAGTACTTC.

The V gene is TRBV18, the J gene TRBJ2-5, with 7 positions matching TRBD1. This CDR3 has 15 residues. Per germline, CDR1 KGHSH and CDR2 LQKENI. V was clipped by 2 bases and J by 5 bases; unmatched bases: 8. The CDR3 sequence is CASSPEGAIRETQYF. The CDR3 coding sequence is TGTGCCAGCTCACCAGAGGGGGCGATTAGGGAGACCCAGTACTTC.

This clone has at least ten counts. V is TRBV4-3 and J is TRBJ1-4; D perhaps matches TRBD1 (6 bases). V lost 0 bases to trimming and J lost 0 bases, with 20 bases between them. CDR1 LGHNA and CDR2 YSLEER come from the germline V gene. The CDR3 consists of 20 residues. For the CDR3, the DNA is TGCGCCAGCAGCCAAGAATTGGGGGACAACCTAATTGCAACTAATGAAAAACTGTTTTTT. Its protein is CASSQELGDNLIATNEKLFF.

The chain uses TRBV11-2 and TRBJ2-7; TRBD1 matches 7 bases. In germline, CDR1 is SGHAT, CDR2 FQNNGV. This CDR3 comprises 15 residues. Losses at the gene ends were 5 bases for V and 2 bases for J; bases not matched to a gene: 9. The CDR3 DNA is TGTGCCAGCAGCGCCACCGGGACAGCAGCCTACGAGCAGTACTTC. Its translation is CASSATGTAAYEQYF.

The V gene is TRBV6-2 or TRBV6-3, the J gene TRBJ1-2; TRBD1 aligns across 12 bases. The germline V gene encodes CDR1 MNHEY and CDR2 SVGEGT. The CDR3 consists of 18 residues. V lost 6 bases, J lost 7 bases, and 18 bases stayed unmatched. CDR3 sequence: CASSRRDRGLLTIGGYTF. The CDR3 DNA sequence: TGTGCCAGCAGCCGCCGGGACAGGGGGCTCCTAACTATTGGTGGCTACACCTTC.

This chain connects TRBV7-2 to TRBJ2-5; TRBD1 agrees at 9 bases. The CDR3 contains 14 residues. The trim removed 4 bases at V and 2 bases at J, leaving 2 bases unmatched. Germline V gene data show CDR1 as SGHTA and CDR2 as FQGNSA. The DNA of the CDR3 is TGTGCCAGCAGCTGGGGACAGGGACAAGAGACCCAGTACTTC. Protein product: CASSWGQGQETQYF.

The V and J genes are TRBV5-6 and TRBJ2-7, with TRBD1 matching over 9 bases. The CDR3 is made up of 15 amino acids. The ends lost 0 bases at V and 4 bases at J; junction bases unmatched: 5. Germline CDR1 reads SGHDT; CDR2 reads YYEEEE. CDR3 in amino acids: CASSLGGQGWYEQYF. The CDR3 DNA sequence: TGTGCCAGCAGCTTGGGTGGACAGGGGTGGTACGAGCAGTACTTC.

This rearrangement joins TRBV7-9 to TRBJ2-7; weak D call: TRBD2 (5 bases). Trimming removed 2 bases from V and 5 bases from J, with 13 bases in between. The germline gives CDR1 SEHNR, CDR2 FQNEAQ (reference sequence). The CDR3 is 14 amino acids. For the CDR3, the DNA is TGTGCCAGCAGCTTAAGGCCTAGCTGGAACGAGCAGTACTTC. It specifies CASSLRPSWNEQYF.

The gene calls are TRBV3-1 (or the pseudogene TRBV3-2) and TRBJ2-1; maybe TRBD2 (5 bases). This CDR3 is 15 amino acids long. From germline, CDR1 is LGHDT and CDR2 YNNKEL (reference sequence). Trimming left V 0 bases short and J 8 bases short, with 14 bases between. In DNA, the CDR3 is TGTGCCAGCAGCCAAGATCCGGGGATGGGCGATGAGCAGTTCTTC. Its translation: CASSQDPGMGDEQFF.

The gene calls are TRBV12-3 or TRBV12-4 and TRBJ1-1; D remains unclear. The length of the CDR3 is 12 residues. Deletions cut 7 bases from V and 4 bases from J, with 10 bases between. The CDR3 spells CASNLGSTEAFF. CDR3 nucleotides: TGTGCCAGCAACCTGGGGAGCACTGAAGCTTTCTTT.

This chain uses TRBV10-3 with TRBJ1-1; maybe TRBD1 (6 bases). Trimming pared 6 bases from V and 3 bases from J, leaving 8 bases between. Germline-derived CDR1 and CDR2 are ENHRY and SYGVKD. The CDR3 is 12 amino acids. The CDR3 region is CAIRGADTEAFF. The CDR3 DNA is TGTGCCATCAGGGGGGCAGACACTGAAGCTTTCTTT.

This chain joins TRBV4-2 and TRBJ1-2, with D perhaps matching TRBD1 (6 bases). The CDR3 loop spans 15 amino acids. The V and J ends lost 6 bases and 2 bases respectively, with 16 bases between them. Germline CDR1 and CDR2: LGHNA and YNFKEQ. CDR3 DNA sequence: TGTGCCAGCAGACTCTATATCCAGGGGAACTATGGCTACACCTTC. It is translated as CASRLYIQGNYGYTF.

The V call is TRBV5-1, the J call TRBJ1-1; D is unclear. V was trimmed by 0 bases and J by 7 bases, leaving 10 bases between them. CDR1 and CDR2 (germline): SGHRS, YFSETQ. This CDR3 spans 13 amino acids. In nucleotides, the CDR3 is TGCGCCAGCAGCTTGGCCAGGAACGATGAAGCTTTCTTT. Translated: CASSLARNDEAFF.

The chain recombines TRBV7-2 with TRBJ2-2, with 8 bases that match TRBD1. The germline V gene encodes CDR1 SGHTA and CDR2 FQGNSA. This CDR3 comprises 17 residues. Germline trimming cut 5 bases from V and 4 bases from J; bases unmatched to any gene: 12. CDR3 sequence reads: CASSRTGLGRITGELFF. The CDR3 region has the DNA TGTGCCAGCAGCAGGACAGGGCTCGGGCGTATCACCGGGGAGCTGTTTTTT.

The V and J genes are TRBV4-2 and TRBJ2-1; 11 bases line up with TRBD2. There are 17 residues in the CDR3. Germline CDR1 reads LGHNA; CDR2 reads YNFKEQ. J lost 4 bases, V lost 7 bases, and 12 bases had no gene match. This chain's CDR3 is CASMLHSGGEGYNEQFF. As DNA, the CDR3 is TGTGCCAGCATGCTCCATAGCGGGGGGGAGGGGTACAATGAGCAGTTCTTC.

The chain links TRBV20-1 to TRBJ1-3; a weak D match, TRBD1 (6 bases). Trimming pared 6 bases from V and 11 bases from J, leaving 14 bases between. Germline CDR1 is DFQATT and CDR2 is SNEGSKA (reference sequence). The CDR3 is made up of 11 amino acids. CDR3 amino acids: CSALTGLSIYF. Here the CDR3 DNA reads TGCAGTGCCCTGACAGGTCTTTCCATATATTTT.

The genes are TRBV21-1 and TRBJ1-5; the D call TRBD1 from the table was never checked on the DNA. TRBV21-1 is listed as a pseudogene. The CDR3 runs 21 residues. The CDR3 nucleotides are TGTGCCAGCAGCAAAGACCGTAGGGCAGGGCTATACACTCACAACAATCAGCCCCAGCATTTT. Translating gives CASSKDRRAGLYTHNNQPQHF.

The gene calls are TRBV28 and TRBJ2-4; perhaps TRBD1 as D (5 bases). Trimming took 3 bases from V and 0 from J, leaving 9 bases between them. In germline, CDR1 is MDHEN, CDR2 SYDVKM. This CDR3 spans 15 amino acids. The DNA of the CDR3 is TGTGCCAGCAGTTTCGGGCAGGGAGCCAAAAACATTCAGTACTTC. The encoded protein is CASSFGQGAKNIQYF.

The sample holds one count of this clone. Here the CDR3 reads CASSPTTTGGYEQYF. The CDR3 DNA is TGTGCCAGCAGCCCCACGACGACAGGGGGCTACGAGCAGTACTTC. V gene TRBV7-2 combines with J gene TRBJ2-7, with 9 bases aligning to TRBD1. Germline lookup yields CDR1 SGHTA and CDR2 FQGNSA. This CDR3 region has 15 residues. V was clipped by 5 bases and J by 3 bases; unmatched bases: 8.

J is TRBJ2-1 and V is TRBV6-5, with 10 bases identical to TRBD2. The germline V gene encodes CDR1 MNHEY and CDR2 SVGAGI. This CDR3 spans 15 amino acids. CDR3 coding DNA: TGTGCAAGCGGGGACCCTAGCGGGGGTTACAATGAGCAGTTCTTC. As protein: CASGDPSGGYNEQFF.

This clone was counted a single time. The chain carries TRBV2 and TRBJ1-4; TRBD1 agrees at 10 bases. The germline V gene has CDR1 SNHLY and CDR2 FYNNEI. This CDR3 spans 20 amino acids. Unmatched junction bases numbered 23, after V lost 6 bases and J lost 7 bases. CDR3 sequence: CASSRSRDRGEVLIREKLFF. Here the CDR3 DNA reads TGTGCCAGCAGCCGGTCCCGGGACAGGGGCGAGGTCCTAATTCGTGAAAAACTGTTTTTT. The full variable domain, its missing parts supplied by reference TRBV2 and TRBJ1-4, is EPEVTQTPSHQVTQMGQEVILRCVPISNHLYFYWYRQILGQKVEFLVSFYNNEISEKSEIFDDQFSVERPDGSNFTLKIRSTKLEDSAMYFCASSRSRDRGEVLIREKLFFGSGTQLSVL.

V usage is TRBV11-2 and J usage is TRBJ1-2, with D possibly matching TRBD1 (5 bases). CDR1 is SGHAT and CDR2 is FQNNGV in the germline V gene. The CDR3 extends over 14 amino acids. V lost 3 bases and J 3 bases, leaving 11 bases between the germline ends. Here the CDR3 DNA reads TGTGCCAGCAGCTTGGGCAGGGTCGACTATGGCTACACCTTC. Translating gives CASSLGRVDYGYTF.

The CDR3 is CASSQGTGLSDTQYF. The CDR3 DNA is TGTGCCAGCAGCCAAGGCACAGGATTATCAGATACGCAGTATTTT. The genes are TRBV3-1 (or the pseudogene TRBV3-2) and TRBJ2-3; weak D call: TRBD1 (5 bases). CDR1 is LGHDT and CDR2 is YNNKEL in the germline V gene (reference sequence). With 1 base removed from V and 4 bases from J, the gap between germline ends came to 12 bases. The CDR3 runs 15 residues.

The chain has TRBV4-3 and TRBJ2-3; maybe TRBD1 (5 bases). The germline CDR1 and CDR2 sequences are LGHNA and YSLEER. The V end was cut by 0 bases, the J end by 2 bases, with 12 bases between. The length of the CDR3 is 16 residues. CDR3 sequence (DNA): TGCGCCAGCAGCCAAGATTCAGGGCAGGCCACAGATACGCAGTATTTT. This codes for CASSQDSGQATDTQYF.

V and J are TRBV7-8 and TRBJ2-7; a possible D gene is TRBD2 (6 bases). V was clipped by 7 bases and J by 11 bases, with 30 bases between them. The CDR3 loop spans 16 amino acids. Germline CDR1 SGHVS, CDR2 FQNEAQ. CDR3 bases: TGTGCCAGCACTCCCACTCTAACCGGGACTTACGTAAGGAAGTACTTC. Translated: CASTPTLTGTYVRKYF.

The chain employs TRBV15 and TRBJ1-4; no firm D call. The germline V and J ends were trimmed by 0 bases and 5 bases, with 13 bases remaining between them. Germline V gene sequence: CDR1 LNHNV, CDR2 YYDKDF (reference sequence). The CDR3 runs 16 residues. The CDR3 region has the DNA TGTGCCACCAGCAGAGATTCGGGAGAGGGAAATGAAAAACTGTTTTTT. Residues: CATSRDSGEGNEKLFF.

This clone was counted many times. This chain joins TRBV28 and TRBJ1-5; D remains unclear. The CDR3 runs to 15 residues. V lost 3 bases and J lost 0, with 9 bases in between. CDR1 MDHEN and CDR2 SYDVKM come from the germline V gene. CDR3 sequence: CASSFASHSNQPQHF. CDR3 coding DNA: TGTGCCAGCAGTTTCGCCAGTCATAGCAATCAGCCCCAGCATTTT.